This paragraph covers one T cell receptor beta chain sequence. Each CDR3 protein gets one entry after TCRdb re-called the 5' RACE reads with MiXCR. The sample includes hundreds of thousands of distinct CDR3 sequences, approximately 18% of them seen just once. V lost 8 bases to trimming and J lost 6 bases, with 11 bases between them. The CDR3 is 12 residues long. The germline V gene has CDR1 ENHRY and CDR2 SYGVKD. The data originate from a study of identical twins. These data also featured in a second study, about T cells expressing NK-cell markers. That paper states: In several donors, dominant clonotypes made up about 25-65% of CD3+CD56-NKG2C+ cells.

The rearrangement links TRBV10-3 to TRBJ2-1, with D perhaps TRBD2 (6 bases). Sequencing input: PBMCs. The TCR sequence derives from a young woman in good health. This CDR3 is CAIGPGVNEQFF. CDR3 bases: TGTGCCATCGGGCCGGGGGTCAATGAGCAGTTCTTC.